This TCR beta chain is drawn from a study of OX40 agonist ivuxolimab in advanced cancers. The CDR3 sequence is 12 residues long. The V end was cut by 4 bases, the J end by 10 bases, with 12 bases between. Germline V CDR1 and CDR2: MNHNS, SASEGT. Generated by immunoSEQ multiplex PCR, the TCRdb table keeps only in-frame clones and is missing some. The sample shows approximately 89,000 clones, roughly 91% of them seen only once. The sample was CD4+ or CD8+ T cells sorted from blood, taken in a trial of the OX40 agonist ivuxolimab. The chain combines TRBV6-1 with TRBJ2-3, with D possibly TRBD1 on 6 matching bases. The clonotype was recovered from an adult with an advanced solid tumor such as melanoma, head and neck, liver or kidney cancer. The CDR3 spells CASSGTVSPQYF. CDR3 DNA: TGTGCCAGCAGTGGGACAGTTTCCCCGCAGTATTTT.